This T cell receptor (beta chain) comes out of a study of blood T cell repertoires in COVID-19. Study summary: Samples taken during acute and convalescent COVID-19 were collected in the United States, Italy and Spain. Sample material is recorded as cDNA or gDNA derived from T cells, B-cell-depleted T cells, or PBMCs.

Germline loops: CDR1 SNHLY, CDR2 FYNNEI. CDR3 length equals 14 residues. V was cut by 8 bases and J by 3 bases, with 14 bases left in between. In its sample, this clone was seen a few times. In the authors' methods: Estimated nucleated cell counts came from reference gene primer amplification. This table comes from immunoSEQ multiplex PCR, and its TCRdb copy is limited to in-frame clones, with some not included. Clonal size and the V and J genes are those of that table, whereas D and trimming came from the DNA. The repertoire includes roughly 18,000 clones, 90% to 95% of them detected once, and 6% to 8% sits in the top ten.

This clonotype originated in a human donor in a cohort sampled during active COVID-19. The sample taken for sequencing was peripheral blood. This chain joins TRBV2 and TRBJ1-3, with a weak D call TRBD1 (5 bases). This chain's CDR3 is CASLRAVSGNTIYF. CDR3 nucleotide sequence: TGTGCCAGCCTCAGGGCAGTAAGTGGAAACACCATATATTTT. The whole variable domain, remainder taken from reference TRBV2 and TRBJ1-3, is EPEVTQTPSHQVTQMGQEVILRCVPISNHLYFYWYRQILGQKVEFLVSFYNNEISEKSEIFDDQFSVERPDGSNFTLKIRSTKLEDSAMYFCASLRAVSGNTIYFGEGSWLTVV.